This note documents a single TCR beta chain sequence. Its binding antigen is unknown. No base qualities exist here, and no much larger clone lies one base off it. These data originate in a study of CD8 T cells in Susac syndrome (dated by TCRdb to the late 2010s). Turning to the overall study: The study used repertoire sequencing to test whether antigen drove CD8+ T cell activation and differentiation in Susac syndrome. CD8+ T cell repertoire clonality was compared between fewer than 13 healthy donors, roughly 14 Susac syndrome patients and 15 multiple sclerosis patients. Overall study outcomes, separate from this receptor: The study acknowledged that relatively few individuals were included in the TCR sequencing and HLA analysis.

As encoded in the germline V gene, CDR1 is MGHRA while CDR2 is YSYEKL. The V end gives up 1 base and the J end 1 base, leaving 14 bases in the junction not matched to a gene. Spanning cysteine to phenylalanine, the CDR3 consists of 20 amino acids. Only CDR3 DNA is held: 60 bases, read in frame from base 1. RNA was extracted using the RNeasy kit, and roughly 0.5 to 1 microgram was reverse transcribed with random hexamers. The immunoSEQ multiplex PCR assay, covering 54 Vbeta and 13 Jbeta segments, was used to amplify TCR beta CDR3 regions. Bias from PCR amplification was corrected by using a synthetic template baseline for primer optimization and for computational correction. Regarding the original processing steps: Reads were annotated to V, D and J genes per IMGT and analyzed with immunoSEQ Analyzer, keeping only productive sequences. To calculate clonality, Shannon entropy was normalized by log2 of the number of productive unique sequences and then subtracted from one. Public and private clones were assessed among the 100 most prevalent clones of each patient and control. Clones were defined as Susac-specific if absent from the healthy and MS cohorts, from around 1,000 published viral clones and from other ImmuneACCESS disease sequences. The public reads were reprocessed in TCRdb via fastp at Q25 and MiXCR, keeping in-frame beta chains. Each entry is one CDR3 protein sequence, shown with its most common DNA and genes. TCRdb's processing, not the authors' own work, is the source of the V and J calls. This sample lists 100,000 to 150,000 distinct CDR3 sequences; around 85% were detected once. The ten largest account for 0.45% to 0.65% of the sample.

Peripheral blood CD8+ and CD4+ T cells from healthy donors, Susac syndrome patients and multiple sclerosis patients were profiled by high-throughput TCR beta sequencing. Treatment-naive patients with stable or active relapsing-remitting disease fulfilling revised McDonald criteria were used as multiple sclerosis controls. Bulk CD8+ and CD4+ T cells were purified by magnetic negative isolation, whereas CD8+ TEMRA cells were enriched by FACS. Blood was drawn into EDTA tubes, processed within 24 hours, and PBMCs were isolated by density gradient centrifugation. PBMCs destined for TCR sequencing were cryopreserved in liquid nitrogen and later thawed in a 37 °C water bath. The sorted or isolated CD4+, CD8+ and CD8+ TEMRA cells reached a purity of at least 90%.

The rearrangement joined TRBV4-1 to TRBJ2-5, with 11 bases in between that match TRBD2. The sequence came from a human donor with multiple sclerosis. The sample taken for sequencing was CD8+ T cells from PBMCs. The sequenced DNA is TGCGCCAGCAGCCAAGTGAGAGGCCTAGCGGGAGGTCCGACCCAAGAGACCCAGTACTTC. Its amino acids are CASSQVRGLAGGPTQETQYF.